The 16 T cell receptor beta chains given below trace back to one sample, sequenced in a study of response to subunit inactivated influenza vaccine. A single record per CDR3 protein comes from TCRdb applying MiXCR to the RT-PCR reads. The sample consists of approximately 530,000 distinct CDR3 sequences, approximately 7.7% of them appearing once. The sample here was PBMCs from blood, taken less than 30 months after vaccination. The receptors shown here come from a man between 45 and 75 years old who received an inactivated influenza vaccine.

There are a few counts of this clonotype. The chain employs TRBV7-2 and TRBJ2-3; D possibly matches TRBD1 or TRBD2 (5 bases each). Per germline, CDR1 SGHTA and CDR2 FQGNSA. The CDR3 runs to 14 residues. V lost 5 bases to trimming and J lost 2 bases, with 11 bases between them. The chain's CDR3 is CASSRDLSTDTQYF. In nucleotides, the CDR3 is TGTGCCAGCAGCCGGGACCTCTCCACAGATACGCAGTATTTT.

This clonotype has more than one count but fewer than ten. The chain combines TRBV4-2 with TRBJ1-2; the match to TRBD1 covers 7 bases. CDR3 size: 18 residues. V lost 4 bases, J lost 6 bases, and 20 bases stayed unmatched. The germline CDR1 and CDR2 sequences are LGHNA and YNFKEQ. The CDR3 sequence is CASSPVTGRLSLTHGYTF. As DNA, the CDR3 is TGTGCCAGCAGCCCGGTGACAGGGCGCTTGTCCTTAACCCATGGCTACACCTTC.

This clonotype was detected many times. This chain links TRBV5-1 with TRBJ2-7, with D possibly matching TRBD2 (6 bases). Germline loops: CDR1 SGHRS, CDR2 YFSETQ. CDR3 length: 15 amino acids. V lost 2 bases to trimming and J lost 2 bases, with 14 bases between them. CDR3 DNA sequence: TGCGCCAGCAGCTTAACCGGGAGACCCCCCTACGAGCAGTACTTC. It codes for CASSLTGRPPYEQYF.

This chain's CDR3 is CASSQDGNKRYYGYTF. Written as DNA, the CDR3 is TGTGCCAGCAGCCAAGATGGGAACAAGAGATACTATGGCTACACCTTC. V and J are TRBV4-2 and TRBJ1-2; the D is unclear. CDR1 is LGHNA and CDR2 is YNFKEQ in the germline V gene. CDR3 length: 16 residues. Trimming left V 0 bases short and J 3 bases short, with 14 bases between.

This clonotype was counted a few times. This chain links TRBV20-1 with TRBJ2-7; 7 positions match TRBD2. The CDR3 spans 15 residues. Germline CDR1 is DFQATT and CDR2 is SNEGSKA (reference sequence). The V gene end was trimmed by 0 bases and the J gene end by 3 bases; junction bases not matched to a gene: 8. CDR3 coding DNA: TGCAGTGCTAGAGACGTCGGGAGGACCATCTACGAGCAGTACTTC. It codes for CSARDVGRTIYEQYF.

This clonotype was observed at least ten times. The CDR3 DNA reads as TGCGCCAGCAGCCGGGACAGCGGACCCTACGAGCAGTACTTC. The encoded protein is CASSRDSGPYEQYF. This sequence joins TRBV5-1 and TRBJ2-7; 7 bases align to TRBD1. With 4 bases clipped from V and 2 bases from J, the junction kept 6 bases outside the gene matches. This CDR3 is 14 amino acids long. The V gene's germline CDR1 is SGHRS and CDR2 YFSETQ.

V usage is TRBV6-6 and J usage is TRBJ2-7; 10 positions match TRBD1. CDR3 length: 13 amino acids. The V segment lost 6 bases and the J segment 4 bases; nucleotides outside the gene matches: 3. Germline CDR1 reads MNHNY; CDR2 reads SVGAGI (reference sequence). CDR3 region: CASREDRGYEQYF. As DNA, the CDR3 is TGTGCCAGCAGAGAGGACAGGGGGTACGAGCAGTACTTC.

This clonotype occurred many times. The rearrangement joins TRBV6-1 to TRBJ2-3; D is unresolved. This CDR3 has 13 residues. With 6 bases removed from V and 2 bases from J, the gap between germline ends came to 9 bases. Germline V lookup: CDR1 MNHNS, CDR2 SASEGT. CDR3 region: CASRLDHTDTQYF. The DNA for the CDR3 is TGTGCCAGCAGATTGGACCACACAGATACGCAGTATTTT.

In this sample, this clonotype turned up many times. The rearrangement links TRBV20-1 to TRBJ1-2; 8 positions match TRBD1. This CDR3 has 18 residues. The ends lost 5 bases at V and 3 bases at J; junction bases unmatched: 20. Germline values: CDR1 DFQATT, CDR2 SNEGSKA (reference sequence). CDR3 protein: CSALARQGSRSGDYGYTF. CDR3 coding DNA: TGCAGTGCTTTAGCCAGACAGGGGTCCCGCTCTGGCGACTATGGCTACACCTTC.

The table lists this clonotype with many counts. The DNA of the CDR3 is TGCGCCAGCGGTTTACGGGACCACTCACAACACGAGCAGTACTTC. Residues: CASGLRDHSQHEQYF. The chain combines TRBV4-1 with TRBJ2-7; D tentatively fits TRBD1 or TRBD2 (5 bases each). V dropped 8 bases and J dropped 5 bases, with 22 bases sitting between them. Germline-derived CDR1 and CDR2 are MGHRA and YSYEKL. There are 15 residues in the CDR3.

The sample holds many counts of this clonotype. This sequence joins TRBV20-1 and TRBJ2-5; TRBD1 agrees at 7 bases. Trimming took 5 bases from V and 5 from J; bases not matched to a gene: 8. The CDR3 spans 13 residues. The V gene's germline CDR1 is DFQATT and CDR2 SNEGSKA (reference sequence). In DNA, the CDR3 is TGCAGTGCTTCACAGGGGCCCGGGGAGACCCAGTACTTC. Translation: CSASQGPGETQYF.

The chain recombines TRBV5-4 with TRBJ1-2, with a weak D call TRBD1 (5 bases). The germline gives CDR1 SGHNT, CDR2 YYREEE (reference sequence). The CDR3 is made up of 14 amino acids. Trimming left V 4 bases short and J 4 bases short, with 14 bases between. The CDR3 nucleotides are TGTGCCAGCAGCCAAACCCCAGGGTTCTATGGCTACACCTTC. It is translated as CASSQTPGFYGYTF.

This clonotype occurred many times. The chain combines TRBV7-3 with TRBJ2-2; TRBD2 matches at 7 bases. From germline, CDR1 is SGHTA and CDR2 FQGTGA. This CDR3 is built from 17 residues. The V gene end was trimmed by 1 base and the J gene end by 2 bases; junction bases not matched to a gene: 7. The CDR3 bases are TGTGCCAGCAGCTTAAGTGGCGGGAGTTATAACACCGGGGAGCTGTTTTTT. It is translated as CASSLSGGSYNTGELFF.

The chain links TRBV7-3 to TRBJ2-2, with 8 bases identical to TRBD2. The CDR3 sequence is 17 residues long. The junction had 8 bases not matched to a gene; V was cut back by 5 bases and J by 0 bases. Germline CDR1 and CDR2: SGHTA and FQGTGA. This chain's CDR3 is CASSKTTGLANTGELFF. The CDR3 DNA follows: TGTGCCAGCAGCAAAACAACGGGACTAGCGAACACCGGGGAGCTGTTTTTT.

The chain uses TRBV28 and TRBJ2-7, with a tentative D call TRBD2 (5 bases). This CDR3 region has 15 residues. V dropped 3 bases and J dropped 7 bases, with 19 bases sitting between them. Germline-derived CDR1 and CDR2 are MDHEN and SYDVKM. The chain's CDR3 is CASSLITAASGEQYF. The CDR3 nucleotides are TGTGCCAGCAGTTTGATAACAGCCGCGTCGGGGGAGCAGTACTTC.

The chain recombines TRBV20-1 with TRBJ2-3, with D uncertain. Germline CDR1 reads DFQATT; CDR2 reads SNEGSKA (reference sequence). Trimming removed 6 bases at V and 3 bases at J, with 10 bases between. The CDR3 length is 12 residues. CDR3 region: CSAVQKTDTQYF. The CDR3 DNA follows: TGCAGTGCAGTCCAGAAGACAGATACGCAGTATTTT.